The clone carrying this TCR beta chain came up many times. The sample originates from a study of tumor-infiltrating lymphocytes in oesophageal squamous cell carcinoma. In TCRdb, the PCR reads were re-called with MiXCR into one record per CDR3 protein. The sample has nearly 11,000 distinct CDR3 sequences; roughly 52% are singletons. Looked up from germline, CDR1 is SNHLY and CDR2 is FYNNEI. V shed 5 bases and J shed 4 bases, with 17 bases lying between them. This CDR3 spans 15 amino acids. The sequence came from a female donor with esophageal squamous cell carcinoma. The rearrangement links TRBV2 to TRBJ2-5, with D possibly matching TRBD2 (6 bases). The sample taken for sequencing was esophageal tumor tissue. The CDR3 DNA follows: TGTGCCAGCAGTTTCGGCGGGGTCAAAGGAGAGACCCAGTACTTC. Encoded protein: CASSFGGVKGETQYF.